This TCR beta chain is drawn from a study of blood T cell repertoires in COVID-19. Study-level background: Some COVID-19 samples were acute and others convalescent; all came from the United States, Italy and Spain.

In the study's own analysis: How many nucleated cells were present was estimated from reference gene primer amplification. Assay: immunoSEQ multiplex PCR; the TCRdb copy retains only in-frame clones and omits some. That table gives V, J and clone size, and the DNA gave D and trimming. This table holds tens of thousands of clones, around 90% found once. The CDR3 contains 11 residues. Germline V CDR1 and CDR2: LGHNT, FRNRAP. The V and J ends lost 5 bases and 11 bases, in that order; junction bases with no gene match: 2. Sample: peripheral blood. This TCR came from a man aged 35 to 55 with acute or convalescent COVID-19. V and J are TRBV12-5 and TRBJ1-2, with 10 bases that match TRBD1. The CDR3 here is CASGPDRGYTF. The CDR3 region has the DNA TGTGCTAGTGGTCCGGACAGGGGGTACACCTTC. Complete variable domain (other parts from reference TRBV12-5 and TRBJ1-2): DARVTQTPRHKVTEMGQEVTMRCQPILGHNTVFWYRQTMMQGLELLAYFRNRAPLDDSGMPKDRFSAEMPDATLATLKIQPSEPRDSAVYFCASGPDRGYTFGSGTRLTVV.